This TCR beta chain stems from a study of CXCR3-negative and CXCR3-positive naive CD8 T cells. Findings of the study overall: Memory CD8+ cells showed much lower diversity, while both naive subsets displayed comparably high diversity. TRB CDR3s of CXCR3-positive naive cells were more hydrophobic than those of CXCR3-negative naive cells.

With regard to this clonotype: Its specificity is unknown.

The authors made the TRB cDNA libraries by 5' RACE using UMI labels. TCRdb reprocessed the 5' RACE reads, keeping one entry per CDR3 protein, no DNA. This specimen shows about 150,000 distinct CDR3 sequences; the ten leading clones hold 0.45% to 0.55%. Naive CD8+ T lymphocytes were specified as CD45RO-CCR7+CD27+CD95-. The V gene's germline CDR1 is LNHNV and CDR2 YYDKDF (reference sequence). CDR3 size: 16 residues. This receptor was obtained from a human donor in good health. Some clones in this sample may be carry-over from other donors' samples. The sample consisted of naive CXCR3+ CD8+ T cells from blood. Subset in this sample: CD45RO-CCR7+CD27+CD95- naive CD8+ T cells expressing CXCR3 (TNR3+). The chain combines TRBV15 with TRBJ2-1; TCRdb calls TRBD1, which cannot be checked without DNA. This chain's CDR3 is CATSRDRTGGYNEQFF.